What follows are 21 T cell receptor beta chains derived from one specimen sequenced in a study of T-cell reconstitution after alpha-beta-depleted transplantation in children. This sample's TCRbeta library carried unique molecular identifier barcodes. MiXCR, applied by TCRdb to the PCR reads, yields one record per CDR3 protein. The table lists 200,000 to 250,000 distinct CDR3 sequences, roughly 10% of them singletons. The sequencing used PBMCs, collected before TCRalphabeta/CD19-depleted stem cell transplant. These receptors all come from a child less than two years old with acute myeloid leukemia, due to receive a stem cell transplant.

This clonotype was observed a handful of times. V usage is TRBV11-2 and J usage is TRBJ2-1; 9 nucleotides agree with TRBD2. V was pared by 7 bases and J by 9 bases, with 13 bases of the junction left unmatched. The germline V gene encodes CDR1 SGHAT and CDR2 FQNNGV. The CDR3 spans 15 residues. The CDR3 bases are TGTGCCAGCACCCTAGCGGGGACTAGCATTGGTGAGCAGTTCTTC. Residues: CASTLAGTSIGEQFF.

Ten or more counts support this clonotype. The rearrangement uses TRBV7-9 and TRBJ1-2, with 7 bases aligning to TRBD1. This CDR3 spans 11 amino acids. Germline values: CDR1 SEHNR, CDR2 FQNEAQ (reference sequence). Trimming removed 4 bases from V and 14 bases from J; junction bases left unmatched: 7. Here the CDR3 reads CASSWDSGSTF. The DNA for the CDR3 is TGTGCCAGCAGCTGGGACAGTGGAAGTACCTTC.

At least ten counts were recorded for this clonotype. CDR3 protein: CASKWNTGELFF. DNA for the CDR3: TGTGCCAGCAAATGGAACACCGGGGAGCTGTTTTTT. This chain links TRBV28 with TRBJ2-2, with D unclear. The V gene's germline CDR1 is MDHEN and CDR2 SYDVKM. This CDR3 has 12 residues. V lost 7 bases and J lost 1, with 4 bases in between.

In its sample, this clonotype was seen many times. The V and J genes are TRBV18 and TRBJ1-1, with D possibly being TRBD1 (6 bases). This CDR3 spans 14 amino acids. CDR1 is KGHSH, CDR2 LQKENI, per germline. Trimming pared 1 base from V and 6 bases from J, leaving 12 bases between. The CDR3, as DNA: TGTGCCAGCTCACCACGGGCAGGGGATGCTGAAGCTTTCTTT. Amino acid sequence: CASSPRAGDAEAFF.

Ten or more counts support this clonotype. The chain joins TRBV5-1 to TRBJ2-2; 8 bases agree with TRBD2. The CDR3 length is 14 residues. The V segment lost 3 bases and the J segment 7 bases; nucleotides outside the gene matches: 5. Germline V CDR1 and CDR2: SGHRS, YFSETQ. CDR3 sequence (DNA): TGCGCCAGCAGCTCCGGGGGGGCCGGCGGGGAGCTGTTTTTT. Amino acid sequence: CASSSGGAGGELFF.

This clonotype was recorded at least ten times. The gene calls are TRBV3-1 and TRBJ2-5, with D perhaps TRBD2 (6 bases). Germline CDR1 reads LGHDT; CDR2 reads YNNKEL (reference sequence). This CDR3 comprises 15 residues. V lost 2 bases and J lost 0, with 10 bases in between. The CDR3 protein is CASSQISGYQETQYF. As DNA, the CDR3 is TGTGCCAGCAGCCAAATCAGCGGGTACCAAGAGACCCAGTACTTC.

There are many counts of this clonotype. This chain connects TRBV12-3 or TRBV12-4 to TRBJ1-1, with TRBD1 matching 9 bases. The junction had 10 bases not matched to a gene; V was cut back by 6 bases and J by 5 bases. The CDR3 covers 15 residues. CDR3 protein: CASSVPGQGWTEAFF. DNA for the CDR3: TGTGCCAGCAGCGTCCCGGGACAGGGTTGGACTGAAGCTTTCTTT.

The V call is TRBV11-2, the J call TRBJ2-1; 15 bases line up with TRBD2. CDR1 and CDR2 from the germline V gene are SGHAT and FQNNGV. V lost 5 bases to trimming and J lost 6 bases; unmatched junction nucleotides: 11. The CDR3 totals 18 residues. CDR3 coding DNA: TGTGCCAGCAGCCCGAGGACTAGCGGGGGGGCGTATCGCAATGAGCAGTTCTTC. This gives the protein CASSPRTSGGAYRNEQFF. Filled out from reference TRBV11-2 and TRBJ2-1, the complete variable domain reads EAGVAQSPRYKIIEKRQSVAFWCNPISGHATLYWYQQILGQGPKLLIQFQNNGVVDDSQLPKDRFSAERLKGVDSTLKIQPAKLEDSAVYLCASSPRTSGGAYRNEQFFGPGTRLTVL.

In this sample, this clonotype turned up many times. Here the CDR3 reads CAILGTGLAGYNEQFF. In DNA, the CDR3 is TGTGCCATTCTTGGGACGGGACTAGCGGGGTACAATGAGCAGTTCTTC. The rearrangement links TRBV10-3 to TRBJ2-1; 13 nucleotides align to TRBD2. The CDR3 sequence is 16 residues long. The junction had 9 bases not matched to a gene; V was cut back by 9 bases and J by 4 bases. Germline-derived CDR1 and CDR2 are ENHRY and SYGVKD.

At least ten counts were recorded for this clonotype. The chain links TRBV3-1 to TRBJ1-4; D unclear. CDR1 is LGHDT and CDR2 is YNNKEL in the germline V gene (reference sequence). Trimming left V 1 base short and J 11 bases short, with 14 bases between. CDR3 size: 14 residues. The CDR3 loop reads CASSQAGGGRKLFF. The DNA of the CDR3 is TGTGCCAGCAGCCAAGCGGGAGGTGGAAGGAAACTGTTTTTT.

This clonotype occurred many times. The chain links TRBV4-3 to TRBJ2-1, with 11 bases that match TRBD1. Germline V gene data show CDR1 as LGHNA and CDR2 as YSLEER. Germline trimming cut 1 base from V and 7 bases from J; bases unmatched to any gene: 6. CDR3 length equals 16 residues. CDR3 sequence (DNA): TGCGCCAGCAGCCAAGCCCTCGGGACAGGGGGGAATGAGCAGTTCTTC. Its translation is CASSQALGTGGNEQFF.

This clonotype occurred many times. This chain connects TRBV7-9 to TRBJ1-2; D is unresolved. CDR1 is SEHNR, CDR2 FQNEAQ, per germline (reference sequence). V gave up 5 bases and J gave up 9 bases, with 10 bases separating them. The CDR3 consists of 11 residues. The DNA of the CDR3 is TGTGCCAGCAGCCCTGCCGGTCGCTACACCTTC. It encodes CASSPAGRYTF. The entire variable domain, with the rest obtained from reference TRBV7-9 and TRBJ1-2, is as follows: DTGVSQNPRHKITKRGQNVTFRCDPISEHNRLYWYRQTLGQGPEFLTYFQNEAQLEKSRLLSDRFSAERPKGSFSTLEIQRTEQGDSAMYLCASSPAGRYTFGSGTRLTVV.

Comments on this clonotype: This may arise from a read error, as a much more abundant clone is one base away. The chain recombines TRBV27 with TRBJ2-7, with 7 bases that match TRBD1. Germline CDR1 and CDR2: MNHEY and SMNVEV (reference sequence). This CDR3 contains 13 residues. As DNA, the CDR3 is TGTGCCAGACGGTTGGGGACAGCCTACGAGCATTACTTC. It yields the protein CARRLGTAYEHYF.

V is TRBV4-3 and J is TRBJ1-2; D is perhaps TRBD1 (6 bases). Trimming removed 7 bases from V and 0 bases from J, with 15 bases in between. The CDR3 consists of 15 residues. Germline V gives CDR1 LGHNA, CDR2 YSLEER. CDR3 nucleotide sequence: TGCGCCAGCAAACAGGGAATGGATTCTAACTATGGCTACACCTTC. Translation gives CASKQGMDSNYGYTF.

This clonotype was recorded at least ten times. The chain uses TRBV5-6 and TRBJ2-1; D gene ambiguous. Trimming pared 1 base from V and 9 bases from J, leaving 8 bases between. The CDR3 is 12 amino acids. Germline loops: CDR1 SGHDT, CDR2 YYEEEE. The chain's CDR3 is CASSLRPLEQFF. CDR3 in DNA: TGTGCCAGCAGCTTGAGGCCCCTTGAGCAGTTCTTC. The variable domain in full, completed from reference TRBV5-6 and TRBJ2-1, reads DAGVTQSPTHLIKTRGQQVTLRCSPKSGHDTVSWYQQALGQGPQFIFQYYEEEERQRGNFPDRFSGHQFPNYSSELNVNALLLGDSALYLCASSLRPLEQFFGPGTRLTVL.

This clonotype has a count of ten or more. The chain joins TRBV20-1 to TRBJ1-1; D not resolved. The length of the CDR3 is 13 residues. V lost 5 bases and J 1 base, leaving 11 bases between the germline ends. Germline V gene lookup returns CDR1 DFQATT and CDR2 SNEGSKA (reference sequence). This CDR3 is CSAPRTGNTEAFF. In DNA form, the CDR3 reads TGCAGTGCTCCAAGGACGGGGAACACTGAAGCTTTCTTT.

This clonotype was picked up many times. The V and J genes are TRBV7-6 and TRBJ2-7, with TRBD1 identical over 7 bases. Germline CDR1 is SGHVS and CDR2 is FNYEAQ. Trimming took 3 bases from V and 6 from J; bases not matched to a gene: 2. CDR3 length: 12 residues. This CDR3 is CASSFNRGEQYF. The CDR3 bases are TGTGCCAGCAGCTTCAACAGGGGCGAGCAGTACTTC.

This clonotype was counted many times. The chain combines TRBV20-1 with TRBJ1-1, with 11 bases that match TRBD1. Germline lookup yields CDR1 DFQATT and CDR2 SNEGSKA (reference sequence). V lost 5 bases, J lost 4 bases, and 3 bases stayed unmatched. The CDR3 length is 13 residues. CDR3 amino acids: CSAPGTGGTEAFF. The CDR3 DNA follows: TGCAGTGCTCCCGGGACAGGGGGCACTGAAGCTTTCTTT.

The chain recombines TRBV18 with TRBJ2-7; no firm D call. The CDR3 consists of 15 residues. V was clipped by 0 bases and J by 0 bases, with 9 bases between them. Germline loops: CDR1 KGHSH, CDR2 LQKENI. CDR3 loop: CASSPPSGISYEQYF. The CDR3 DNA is TGTGCCAGCTCACCACCTAGTGGGATCTCCTACGAGCAGTACTTC.

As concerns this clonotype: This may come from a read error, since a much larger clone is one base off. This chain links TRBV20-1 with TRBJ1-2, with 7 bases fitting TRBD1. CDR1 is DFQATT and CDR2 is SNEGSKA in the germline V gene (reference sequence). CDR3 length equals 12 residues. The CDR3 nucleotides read TGCAGTGCTAACCACAGGGGAAGGGGCTACCCCTTC. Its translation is CSANHRGRGYPF.

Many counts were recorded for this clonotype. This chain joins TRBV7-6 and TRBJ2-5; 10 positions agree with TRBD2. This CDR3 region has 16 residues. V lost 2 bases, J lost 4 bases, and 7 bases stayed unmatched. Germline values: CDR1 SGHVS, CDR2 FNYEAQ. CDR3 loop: CASSLNTGTSAETQYF. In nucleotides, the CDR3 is TGTGCCAGCAGCTTAAATACCGGGACTAGCGCAGAGACCCAGTACTTC.